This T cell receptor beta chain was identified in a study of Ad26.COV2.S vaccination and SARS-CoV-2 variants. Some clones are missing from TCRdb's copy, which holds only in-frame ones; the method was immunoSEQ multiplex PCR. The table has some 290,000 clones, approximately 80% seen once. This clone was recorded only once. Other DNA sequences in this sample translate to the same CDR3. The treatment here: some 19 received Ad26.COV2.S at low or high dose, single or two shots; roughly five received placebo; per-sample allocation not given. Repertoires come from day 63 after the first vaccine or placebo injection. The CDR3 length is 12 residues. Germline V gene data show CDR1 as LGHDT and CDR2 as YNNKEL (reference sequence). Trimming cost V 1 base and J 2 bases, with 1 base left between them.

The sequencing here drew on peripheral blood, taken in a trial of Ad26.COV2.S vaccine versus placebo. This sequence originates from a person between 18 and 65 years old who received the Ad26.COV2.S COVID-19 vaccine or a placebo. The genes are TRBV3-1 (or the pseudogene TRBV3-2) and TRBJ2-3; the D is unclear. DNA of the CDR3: TGTGCCAGCAGCCAAGTCACAGATACGCAGTATTTT. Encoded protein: CASSQVTDTQYF.